These T cell receptor beta chains were read from a single sample in a study of CD8+CD57+ T cells in acquired aplastic anemia. TCRdb re-analysed the reads in MiXCR, keeping a single row per CDR3 protein. The table has roughly 51,000 distinct CDR3 sequences, 70% to 80% seen once. Specimen: sorted CD4+, CD8+, or CD8+CD57+ T cells (not recorded which) from PBMCs. These receptors originate from a human donor in good health, serving as a control. CDR3s include the opening cysteine and the closing phenylalanine or tryptophan. A D gene is named only where the DNA matches it firmly. Clone size is stated in some rows and not others, as once, few, many or a class when expanded.

abundance | d_gene | j_gene | v_gene | CDR3nt | CDR3aa
. | . | TRBJ2-1 | TRBV29-1 | TGCAGCGTTGAGCCAGGGAGCAATGAGCAGTTCTTC | CSVEPGSNEQFF
. | . | TRBJ2-5 | TRBV2 | TGTGCTAGTTGCCGGGCCGAGGGAGAGACCCAGTACTTC | CASCRAEGETQYF
many | . | TRBJ1-1 | TRBV6-1 | TGTGCCAGCTCGGGCAGGGCCGCTGAAGCTTTCTTT | CASSGRAAEAFF
. | . | TRBJ2-5 | TRBV25-1 | TGTGCCAGCAGTGAATCACGACACAACAGAGAGACCCAGTACTTC | CASSESRHNRETQYF
. | . | TRBJ2-7 | TRBV11-2 | TGTGCCAGCAGCTTAGACAGGGTGTACGAGCAGTACTTC | CASSLDRVYEQYF
. | . | TRBJ1-2 | TRBV10-1 | TGCGCCAGCAGTGAAAACAGGGAGGGGAATGGCTACACCTTC | CASSENREGNGYTF
. | . | TRBJ1-5 | TRBV15 | TGTGCCACCAGCAGAGATCAGATCGAGAATCAGCCCCAGCATTTT | CATSRDQIENQPQHF
. | . | TRBJ1-5 | TRBV29-1 | TGCAGCGTAGTTGAGGGGGGGGGAAGGAGCAATCAGCCCCAGCATTTT | CSVVEGGGRSNQPQHF
few | . | TRBJ1-1 | TRBV29-1 | TGCAGCGTTTGGTCAGTGAACACTGAAGCTTTCTTT | CSVWSVNTEAFF
many | TRBD1 | TRBJ2-2 | TRBV28 | TGTGCCAGCAGTTTAGGACAGGGAGGTAACACCGGGGAGCTGTTTTTT | CASSLGQGGNTGELFF
. | . | TRBJ2-3 | TRBV5-5 | TGTGCCAGCAGCCAGGGTACCCGACAGAAGCAGTACTTT | CASSQGTRQKQYF
. | TRBD2 | TRBJ2-7 | TRBV15 | TGTGCCACCAGCAGAGTAGCGGGAGTTTACGAGCAGTACTTC | CATSRVAGVYEQYF
. | TRBD1 | TRBJ1-2 | TRBV19 | TGTGCCAGTAATAACCGGGACAGGGGGCTTGGCTACACCTTC | CASNNRDRGLGYTF
. | TRBD1 | TRBJ1-2 | TRBV15 | TGTGCCACCAGTGACCCGGGACAGGTCGGCTACACCTTC | CATSDPGQVGYTF
. | TRBD1 | TRBJ2-1 | TRBV3-1 | TGTGCCGGCAGCCAAGACAGGGGCCCCCGCAATGAGCAGTTCTTC | CAGSQDRGPRNEQFF
few | TRBD2 | TRBJ2-3 | TRBV2 | TGTGCCAGCACTCTAACTAGCGGGAACACAGATACGCAGTATTTT | CASTLTSGNTDTQYF
. | TRBD1 | TRBJ1-3 | TRBV29-1 | TGCAGCGTTGGGGACGGCAAGGGGGCCACTGGAAACACCATATATTTT | CSVGDGKGATGNTIYF
many | . | TRBJ2-3 | TRBV7-6 | TGTGCCAGCAGCCGTCAACGGGGGACAGATACGCAGTATTTT | CASSRQRGTDTQYF
. | . | TRBJ2-6 | TRBV7-6 | TGTGCCAGCAGCGAGACCGTTACTGGGGCCAACGTCCTGACTTTC | CASSETVTGANVLTF
. | TRBD2 | TRBJ2-5 | TRBV14 | TGTGCCAGCAGCCAAGTCATCACTAGCGGGGGGCTAGTACCCCAAGAGACCCAGTACTTC | CASSQVITSGGLVPQETQYF
many | TRBD1 | TRBJ1-2 | TRBV6-1 | TGTGCCGTCGGGGACAGCCCATCCAGTGGCTACACCTTC | CAVGDSPSSGYTF
medium-sized | . | TRBJ1-1 | TRBV7-6 | TGTGCCAGCAGCTTAGGAGTTGAAGCTTTCTTT | CASSLGVEAFF
. | . | TRBJ2-3 | TRBV24-1 | TGTGCCACCAGTGATTCAGGGATTGATACGCAGTATTTT | CATSDSGIDTQYF
once | TRBD1 | TRBJ2-5 | TRBV10-3 | TGTGCCAGCGCGGACAGGGCAAAAGAGACCCAGTACTTC | CASADRAKETQYF
. | . | TRBJ1-1 | TRBV7-2 | TGTGCCAGCAGTGTGGGGATTAGGGTTGAAGCTTTCTTT | CASSVGIRVEAFF
. | TRBD2 | TRBJ2-5 | TRBV12-3/TRBV12-4 | TGTGCCAGCAGTCGGGAGGTCGAGACCCAGTACTTC | CASSREVETQYF
. | . | TRBJ1-1 | TRBV15 | TGTGCCACCAGCAGCAAGGGACAGAACACTGAAGCTTTCTTT | CATSSKGQNTEAFF
once | TRBD2 | TRBJ2-3 | TRBV29-1 | TGCAGCGTGGAAGGGACTAGCGGGAATCCCCCAGATACGCAGTATTTT | CSVEGTSGNPPDTQYF